This passage covers 3 T cell receptor beta chains from one sample sequenced in a study of blood T cell repertoires in COVID-19. Profiled with immunoSEQ multiplex PCR; TCRdb holds only in-frame clones, not every one. The profile covers roughly 150,000 clones, with over 70% appearing a single time and around 45% taken by the ten largest. The sample was peripheral blood. These receptors all come from a human donor in a cohort sampled during active COVID-19.

This rearrangement joins TRBV7-9 to TRBJ2-6; D is perhaps TRBD2 (5 bases). V lost 5 bases and J 3 bases, leaving 11 bases between the germline ends. The CDR3 consists of 15 residues. Germline V gene lookup returns CDR1 SEHNR and CDR2 FQNEAQ (reference sequence). The CDR3 DNA reads TGTGCCAGCAGCCCCCTGGGGAGTGGGGCCAACGTCCTGACTTTC. Translation gives CASSPLGSGANVLTF.

The chain has TRBV5-6 and TRBJ1-1, with D unresolved. The CDR3 spans 15 residues. Trimming removed 4 bases at V and 2 bases at J, with 15 bases between. Germline V CDR1 and CDR2: SGHDT, YYEEEE. The CDR3 DNA follows: TGTGCCAGCAGCGGGGAGGTGAAAGCCAACACTGAAGCTTTCTTT. The encoded protein is CASSGEVKANTEAFF.

The chain combines TRBV6-1 with TRBJ1-2; D is undetermined. The V gene's germline CDR1 is MNHNS and CDR2 SASEGT. This CDR3 is built from 14 residues. V was pared by 1 base and J by 3 bases, with 9 bases between. The CDR3 nucleotides are TGTGCCAGCAGTGAAGGTGCAGGCCACTATGGCTACACCTTC. It encodes CASSEGAGHYGYTF.